This T cell receptor (beta chain) came from a study of blood T cell repertoires in COVID-19. The length of the CDR3 is 14 residues. CDR1 is MDHEN, CDR2 SYDVKM, per germline. Trimming took 5 bases from V and 4 from J; bases not matched to a gene: 8. Assay: immunoSEQ multiplex PCR; the TCRdb copy retains only in-frame clones and omits some. The data hold tens of thousands of clones, with about 82% observed a single time. The V call is TRBV28, the J call TRBJ2-7; 7 nucleotides align to TRBD1. The receptor comes from a man aged 45-65 years with active COVID-19. Sequenced input: peripheral blood. In DNA form, the CDR3 reads TGTGCCAGCAGTAGTCCCGGGACAGCGTACGAGCAGTACTTC. Its translation: CASSSPGTAYEQYF.